This is a list of T cell receptor beta chains from one sample in a study of human T cells and chemical hapten exposure. A single record per CDR3 protein comes from TCRdb applying MiXCR to the RACE reads. The data show 90,000 to 140,000 distinct CDR3 sequences, 34% seen once. The sample here was whole blood, taken in connection with sensitization to the hapten diphenylcyclopropenone (DPC). The source is a man aged 35 to 55 with alopecia areata. Some clones in this sample may be carry-over from other donors' samples. Both conserved end residues are part of each CDR3. Fields, in order: V gene, D gene, J gene, clone size, CDR3 protein, CDR3 DNA. The D gene is left open where the match is weak. Rows give clone size only sometimes, using once, few, many, or a class for an expanded clone.

TRBV20-1	TRBD2	TRBJ2-3	few	CSAASGRDTDTQYF	TGCAGTGCTGCGAGCGGGAGGGATACAGATACGCAGTATTTT
TRBV20-1	TRBD1	TRBJ2-3	-	CSARDRVGEDTQYF	TGCAGTGCTAGGGACAGGGTAGGGGAAGATACGCAGTATTTT
TRBV25-1	-	TRBJ2-7	-	CASSAATNYEQYF	TGTGCCAGCAGCGCAGCCACCAACTACGAGCAGTACTTC
TRBV20-1	-	TRBJ2-1	-	CSARDLSGPNNEQFF	TGCAGTGCTAGAGATCTCTCGGGACCAAACAATGAGCAGTTCTTC
TRBV12-3/TRBV12-4	-	TRBJ2-7	-	CASRPERPPYEQYF	TGTGCCAGCAGACCCGAGAGGCCCCCCTACGAGCAGTACTTC
TRBV29-1	TRBD2	TRBJ2-7	-	CSVELAGDYEQYF	TGCAGCGTTGAACTAGCGGGAGACTACGAGCAGTACTTC
TRBV5-1	-	TRBJ1-4	many	CASSWDTTNEKLFF	TGCGCCAGCAGCTGGGACACAACTAATGAAAAACTGTTTTTT
TRBV30	TRBD2	TRBJ2-5	few	CAWNGLAGQETQYF	TGTGCCTGGAATGGACTAGCGGGACAAGAGACCCAGTACTTC
TRBV21-1	-	TRBJ1-2	few	CASSAGANYGYTF	TGTGCCAGCTCCGCAGGAGCTAACTATGGCTACACCTTC
TRBV4-2	-	TRBJ2-3	-	CASSPGEPGTDTQYF	TGTGCCAGCAGCCCGGGAGAACCGGGCACAGATACGCAGTATTTT
TRBV29-1	-	TRBJ1-4	-	CSAEGRGVNEKLFF	TGCAGCGCTGAGGGGAGAGGGGTTAATGAAAAACTGTTTTTT
TRBV30	-	TRBJ2-1	few	CAWSTGDNSYNEQFF	TGTGCCTGGAGTACCGGAGACAACTCCTACAATGAGCAGTTCTTC
TRBV24-1	TRBD1	TRBJ1-1	-	CATSDRTGLEAFF	TGTGCCACCAGTGACCGGACAGGCTTAGAAGCTTTCTTT
TRBV7-2	-	TRBJ2-3	-	CASSLISGDRTDTQYF	TGTGCCAGCAGCTTGATATCGGGAGACCGCACAGATACGCAGTATTTT
TRBV29-1	TRBD2	TRBJ2-3	-	CSVASGRGRTDTQYF	TGCAGCGTTGCAAGCGGGAGAGGCAGGACAGATACGCAGTATTTT
TRBV20-1	TRBD1	TRBJ1-2	-	CSAPTGTYGYTF	TGCAGTGCCCCGACAGGGACCTATGGCTACACCTTC
TRBV20-1	TRBD2	TRBJ2-1	-	CSARHSRLAGPNNEQFF	TGCAGTGCTAGACACTCGCGACTAGCGGGACCTAACAATGAGCAGTTCTTC
TRBV7-3	TRBD2	TRBJ2-1	few	CASSLGTDPGLAGVHELGEQFF	TGTGCCAGCAGCCTAGGGACAGACCCGGGACTAGCGGGAGTGCATGAATTAGGTGAGCAGTTCTTC
TRBV4-3	TRBD1	TRBJ2-6	few	CASSQGRDRIYSGANVLTF	TGCGCCAGCAGCCAAGGGCGGGACAGGATCTACTCTGGGGCCAACGTCCTGACTTTC
TRBV6-5	-	TRBJ2-7	-	CASSYLSHSYEQYF	TGTGCCAGCAGTTACCTCTCTCATTCCTACGAGCAGTACTTC
TRBV29-1	-	TRBJ1-2	-	CSVEAGSVHYGYTF	TGCAGCGTTGAGGCAGGGTCCGTCCACTATGGCTACACCTTC
TRBV7-2	-	TRBJ2-5	-	CASSFRQGRGQETQYF	TGTGCCAGCAGCTTCCGACAGGGGAGGGGTCAAGAGACCCAGTACTTC
TRBV9	-	TRBJ2-3	-	CASSALQGTHTDTQYF	TGTGCCAGCAGCGCCCTTCAGGGGACGCACACAGATACGCAGTATTTT
TRBV6-5	-	TRBJ2-3	-	CASRLRGGVRAQYF	TGTGCCAGCAGACTCCGAGGGGGGGTCAGGGCGCAGTATTTT
TRBV6-4	-	TRBJ2-2	-	CASSPGRDATGELFF	TGTGCCAGCAGCCCCGGTCGGGACGCCACCGGGGAGCTGTTTTTT
TRBV13	-	TRBJ2-1	-	CASSLGRGYEQFF	TGTGCCAGCAGCTTAGGCCGGGGGTATGAGCAGTTCTTC
TRBV10-3	TRBD2	TRBJ2-1	-	CAISDSLGGSSYNEQFF	TGTGCCATCAGTGATTCATTAGGCGGGAGCTCCTACAATGAGCAGTTCTTC
TRBV27	-	TRBJ2-3	-	CASSLGSKTGPDTQYF	TGTGCCAGCAGTTTAGGGTCTAAAACAGGGCCAGATACGCAGTATTTT
TRBV12-3/TRBV12-4	-	TRBJ1-5	-	CASSFGSSNQPQHF	TGTGCCAGCAGTTTCGGATCTAGCAATCAGCCCCAGCATTTT
TRBV6-5	-	TRBJ1-2	-	CASSYSSGTFYGYTF	TGTGCCAGCAGTTACTCGTCCGGGACCTTCTATGGCTACACCTTC
TRBV4-3	-	TRBJ1-2	-	CASSQDRTRGYTF	TGCGCCAGCAGCCAAGATCGCACAAGGGGCTACACCTTC
TRBV29-1	TRBD2	TRBJ2-7	-	CSVGFGRLAGAPEQYF	TGCAGCGTTGGTTTCGGGCGACTAGCGGGAGCCCCCGAGCAGTACTTC
TRBV2	-	TRBJ2-3	few	CASSAGNRVTSTDTQYF	TGTGCCAGCAGCGCCGGGAACAGAGTTACTAGCACAGATACGCAGTATTTT
TRBV6-5	TRBD2	TRBJ2-2	-	CASRGGRGSGELFF	TGTGCCAGCAGAGGCGGGAGGGGTTCCGGGGAGCTGTTTTTT
TRBV4-3	-	TRBJ1-4	-	CASSMRTDAEKLFF	TGCGCCAGCAGCATGAGGACAGACGCTGAAAAACTGTTTTTT
TRBV20-1	-	TRBJ2-3	-	CSASNLQLASTDTQYF	TGCAGTGCTAGTAATTTGCAGCTGGCTAGCACAGATACGCAGTATTTT
TRBV29-1	TRBD1	TRBJ2-7	-	CSALEGGVNEQYF	TGCAGCGCCCTAGAAGGGGGCGTCAACGAGCAGTACTTC
TRBV5-1	-	TRBJ2-3	-	CASSTELTDTQYF	TGCGCCAGCAGCACGGAGCTCACAGATACGCAGTATTTT
TRBV14	TRBD2	TRBJ2-1	-	CASSPRSSGIYNEQFF	TGTGCCAGCAGCCCGCGGTCCAGCGGGATCTACAATGAGCAGTTCTTC
TRBV20-1	-	TRBJ2-3	few	CSATNTDTQYF	TGCAGTGCTACCAACACAGATACGCAGTATTTT
TRBV5-1	TRBD1	TRBJ2-7	once	CASSFRALGQPYEQYF	TGCGCCAGCAGCTTTAGAGCCTTGGGACAGCCCTACGAGCAGTACTTC
TRBV29-1	-	TRBJ2-3	-	CSVDRNTDTQYF	TGCAGCGTTGATCGAAACACAGATACGCAGTATTTT
TRBV12-3/TRBV12-4	TRBD1	TRBJ1-2	once	CASSLGTVGSGGYTF	TGTGCCAGCAGTCTAGGGACAGTGGGAAGTGGAGGCTACACCTTC
TRBV20-1	TRBD2	TRBJ2-3	-	CSARRASGTKDTQYF	TGCAGTGCTAGAAGGGCTAGCGGGACGAAAGATACGCAGTATTTT